There are many counts of the clone carrying this TCR beta chain. The sample belongs to a study of T cells in Graves' hyperthyroidism and ophthalmopathy. Amplification of TCR beta CDR3 regions used RNA as the template. First-round RT-PCR of the TCR CDR3 relied on the HTBI primer set. MiXCR was run by TCRdb on the multiplex PCR reads, yielding one entry per CDR3 protein. The sample records about 360,000 distinct CDR3 sequences, about 25% being singletons. J was trimmed by 7 bases and V by 2 bases; bases with no gene match: 6. Germline V lookup: CDR1 SGHAT, CDR2 FQNNGV. The CDR3 is made up of 14 amino acids.

This TCR came from a middle-aged man with Graves' hyperthyroidism. Material: blood. The chain links TRBV11-2 to TRBJ2-3, with TRBD2 matching over 7 bases. CDR3 amino acids: CASSLPAGVHTQYF. CDR3 DNA: TGTGCCAGCAGCTTACCCGCGGGAGTACATACGCAGTATTTT. Complete variable domain (other parts from reference TRBV11-2 and TRBJ2-3): EAGVAQSPRYKIIEKRQSVAFWCNPISGHATLYWYQQILGQGPKLLIQFQNNGVVDDSQLPKDRFSAERLKGVDSTLKIQPAKLEDSAVYLCASSLPAGVHTQYFGPGTRLTVL.